This is a list of T cell receptor beta chains from one sample in a study of blood T cell repertoires in COVID-19. This table comes from immunoSEQ multiplex PCR, and its TCRdb copy is limited to in-frame clones, with some not included. The sample has 150,000 or so clones, 82% seen once; the top ten hold about a sixth. Input material: PBMCs or T cells enriched from blood (not recorded which). These receptors were collected from a man in his 60s who had recovered from COVID-19. The CDR3 runs from the conserved cysteine through the conserved F or W. Each record gives: J gene, V gene, clone size, D gene, CDR3 protein, CDR3 DNA. A D gene is named only where the DNA matches it firmly. A clone size is listed for some rows: how often the clone was seen (once, few, many), or a class if it is expanded.

J: TRBJ1-5; V: TRBV28; size: -; D: -; CDR3: CASSLPLEGIVSFSNQPQHF; DNA: TGTGCCAGCAGTCTACCCTTGGAGGGTATAGTTTCCTTTAGCAATCAGCCCCAGCATTTT
J: TRBJ2-7; V: TRBV7-8; size: -; D: -; CDR3: CASSSKADLEQYF; DNA: TGTGCCAGCAGCTCTAAAGCCGACTTGGAGCAGTACTTC
J: TRBJ1-2; V: TRBV25-1; size: -; D: TRBD1; CDR3: CASSEGLRTGGLYGYTF; DNA: TGTGCCAGCAGTGAGGGACTCCGGACAGGGGGCCTCTATGGCTACACCTTC
J: TRBJ1-5; V: TRBV7-9; size: -; D: TRBD1; CDR3: CASSLGRGQGIQPQHF; DNA: TGTGCCAGCAGCTTAGGGCGGGGACAGGGGATCCAGCCCCAGCATTTT
J: TRBJ2-7; V: TRBV28; size: -; D: -; CDR3: CASSSGTYEQYF; DNA: TGTGCCAGCAGTTCAGGTACCTACGAGCAGTACTTC
J: TRBJ2-2; V: TRBV27; size: few; D: -; CDR3: CASLGQYTGELFF; DNA: TGTGCCAGCTTAGGACAGTACACCGGGGAGCTGTTTTTT
J: TRBJ2-2; V: TRBV9; size: -; D: -; CDR3: CASSVVEVWNTGELFF; DNA: TGTGCCAGCAGCGTAGTTGAGGTGTGGAACACCGGGGAGCTGTTTTTT
J: TRBJ1-5; V: TRBV5-5; size: -; D: -; CDR3: CASSFDSINQPQHF; DNA: TGTGCCAGCAGCTTTGACAGTATCAATCAGCCCCAGCATTTT
J: TRBJ2-2; V: TRBV30; size: -; D: TRBD2; CDR3: CALAGGNTGELFF; DNA: TGTGCTTTGGCGGGGGGGAACACCGGGGAGCTGTTTTTT
J: TRBJ2-1; V: TRBV12-3/TRBV12-4; size: -; D: -; CDR3: CASSLRQNNEQFF; DNA: TGTGCCAGCAGTTTACGACAGAACAATGAGCAGTTCTTC
J: TRBJ2-5; V: TRBV3-1/TRBV3-2; size: -; D: TRBD2; CDR3: CASSLTSGGAGTQYF; DNA: TGTGCCAGCAGCTTGACTAGCGGGGGGGCGGGGACCCAGTACTTC
J: TRBJ1-6; V: TRBV5-5; size: -; D: TRBD1; CDR3: CASSPGQGTNSPLHF; DNA: TGTGCCAGCAGCCCGGGACAGGGAACTAATTCACCCCTCCACTTT
J: TRBJ2-1; V: TRBV7-6; size: -; D: TRBD2; CDR3: CASSAPPGGGLAAYNEQFF; DNA: TGTGCCAGCAGCGCCCCACCGGGTGGGGGACTAGCGGCGTACAATGAGCAGTTCTTC
J: TRBJ1-2; V: TRBV27; size: -; D: -; CDR3: CASSFSGSGYTF; DNA: TGTGCCAGCAGTTTCTCCGGTAGTGGCTACACCTTC